This TCR beta chain was recovered during a study of T cells in Graves' hyperthyroidism and ophthalmopathy. V lost 0 bases and J lost 1, with 5 bases in between. Germline loops: CDR1 SGHRS, CDR2 YFSETQ. The CDR3 has 13 residues. This clonotype showed up many times. RNA transcripts yielded amplified TCR beta CDR3 regions. When the TCR CDR3 underwent first-round RT-PCR, the HTBI primer set was used. TCRdb analysed the multiplex PCR reads with MiXCR anew, one entry per CDR3 protein. The sample records hundreds of thousands of distinct CDR3 sequences, roughly an eighth being singletons. What was sequenced was blood. The V gene is TRBV5-1, the J gene TRBJ2-7; D remains unclear. The clonotype was recovered from a man aged 50 to 59 with Graves' ophthalmopathy. CDR3 sequence: CASSLDTSYEQYF. The CDR3 DNA reads as TGCGCCAGCAGCTTGGACACTTCCTACGAGCAGTACTTC.